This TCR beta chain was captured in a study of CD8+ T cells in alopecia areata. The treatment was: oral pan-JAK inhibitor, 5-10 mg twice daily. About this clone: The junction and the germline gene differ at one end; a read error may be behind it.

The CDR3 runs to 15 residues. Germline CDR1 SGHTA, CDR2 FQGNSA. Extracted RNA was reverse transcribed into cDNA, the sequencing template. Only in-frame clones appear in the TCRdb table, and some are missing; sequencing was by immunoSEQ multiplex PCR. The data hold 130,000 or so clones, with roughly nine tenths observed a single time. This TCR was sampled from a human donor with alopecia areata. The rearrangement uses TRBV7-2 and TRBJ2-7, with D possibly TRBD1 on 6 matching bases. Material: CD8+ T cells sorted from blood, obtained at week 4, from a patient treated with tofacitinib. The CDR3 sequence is CASRLGEGDTYEQYF. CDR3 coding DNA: TGTGCCAGCAGGTTAGGGGAAGGGGACACCTACGAGCAGTACTTC.